The entry below describes one T cell receptor beta chain. The data derive from a study of identifying expanded T cells in peripheral blood. Germline CDR1 MNHEY, CDR2 SMNVEV (reference sequence). With 6 bases clipped from V and 3 bases from J, the junction kept 12 bases outside the gene matches. This CDR3 spans 16 amino acids. Profiled with immunoSEQ multiplex PCR; TCRdb holds only in-frame clones, not every one. The repertoire consists of 84,000 or so clones, with around 89% occurring once and the leading ten covering 2.5% to 3.5%. The chain joins TRBV27 to TRBJ1-1; 8 nucleotides agree with TRBD1. The specimen was blood. The TCR sequence derives from a person between 18 and 69 years old in good health. The CDR3 DNA follows: TGTGCCAGCAGGTTGAGCACTCCGGACAGGGACACTGAAGCTTTCTTT. Amino acid sequence: CASRLSTPDRDTEAFF.